The 10 T cell receptor beta chains listed next were all sequenced from one sample in a study of blood T cell repertoires in COVID-19 (dated by TCRdb to 2020 to 2021). To prepare the library, the immunoSEQ multiplex PCR assay was applied. TCRdb carries this immuneACCESS record with in-frame sequences only. Its versions omit some clonotypes, under half of them owing to an unresolved V gene in the studies checked, with the rest unexplained. This sample is represented by roughly 400,000 clones; 87% of them were singletons. The top ten clones comprise approximately 9.3% of the sample. The sample consisted of PBMCs or T cells enriched from blood (not recorded which). The receptors stem from a woman in her forties or fifties who had recovered from COVID-19.

V and J are TRBV12-5 and TRBJ2-3; 9 bases map to TRBD2. J gave up 2 bases and V 6 bases, and 9 bases lay outside the gene matches. CDR1 is LGHNT, CDR2 FRNRAP, per germline. The CDR3 consists of 16 residues. CDR3 in amino acids: CASGPGTSPPTDTQYF. The CDR3 DNA follows: TGTGCTAGTGGCCCTGGGACTAGCCCTCCCACAGATACGCAGTATTTT.

This clone showed up just a few times. The rearrangement links TRBV6-2 or TRBV6-3 to TRBJ1-3; maybe TRBD1 (5 bases). Germline CDR1 and CDR2: MNHEY and SVGEGT. There are 17 residues in the CDR3. V was clipped by 0 bases and J by 0 bases, with 12 bases between them. The CDR3: CASSYSFGGSSGNTIYF. DNA of the CDR3: TGTGCCAGCAGTTACTCGTTCGGGGGAAGCTCTGGAAACACCATATATTTT.

The chain couples TRBV19 to TRBJ1-1, with D unresolved. The CDR3 totals 15 residues. Germline loops: CDR1 LNHDA, CDR2 SQIVND (reference sequence). The germline V and J ends were trimmed by 7 bases and 5 bases, with 20 bases remaining between them. The CDR3 reads CASTSTMGGWTEAFF. The CDR3 nucleotides are TGTGCCAGTACCTCGACGATGGGAGGCTGGACTGAAGCTTTCTTT.

This clone was counted a few times. Other nucleotide sequences from this sample produce the same CDR3. The rearrangement links TRBV5-6 to TRBJ1-5; D is unclear. The CDR3 is 15 amino acids. Trimming stripped 1 base from V and 1 base from J, with 9 bases between. The germline gives CDR1 SGHDT, CDR2 YYEEEE. CDR3 DNA sequence: TGTGCCAGCAGCTTGCGAGGGTACAGCAATCAGCCCCAGCATTTT. Translated, it gives CASSLRGYSNQPQHF.

The chain links TRBV7-2 to TRBJ1-6; D is unresolved. The CDR3 extends over 17 amino acids. Trimming took off 0 bases at V and 0 bases at J, with 9 bases between the two ends. Germline-derived CDR1 and CDR2 are SGHTA and FQGNSA. The CDR3, as DNA: TGTGCCAGCAGCTTAGCGGGTCGGAGCTCCTATAATTCACCCCTCCACTTT. As protein: CASSLAGRSSYNSPLHF.

The rearrangement links TRBV4-1 to TRBJ1-1; 10 bases line up with TRBD1. The junction had 2 bases not matched to a gene; V was cut back by 6 bases and J by 4 bases. Germline V gene data show CDR1 as MGHRA and CDR2 as YSYEKL. This CDR3 is built from 13 residues. Here the CDR3 DNA reads TGCGCCAGCAGGGACAGGGGGGGCACTGAAGCTTTCTTT. Amino acid sequence: CASRDRGGTEAFF.

J is TRBJ2-1 and V is TRBV7-8; maybe TRBD2 (8 bases). V was clipped by 1 base and J by 3 bases, with 16 bases between them. Per germline, CDR1 SGHVS and CDR2 FQNEAQ. CDR3 length equals 17 residues. This CDR3 reads CASSLGGLGGIYNEQFF. The CDR3, as DNA: TGTGCCAGCAGCTTAGGGGGACTAGGGGGCATCTACAATGAGCAGTTCTTC.

V and J are TRBV27 and TRBJ1-2; tentative D call: TRBD1 (6 bases). This CDR3 is built from 14 residues. Germline-derived CDR1 and CDR2 are MNHEY and SMNVEV (reference sequence). Trimming removed 6 bases from V and 7 bases from J, with 18 bases in between. DNA of the CDR3: TGTGCCAGCAGGACGAGAGGCAGGGGTGCTGGCTACACCTTC. Its translation: CASRTRGRGAGYTF.

This clone was observed a few times. This chain connects TRBV29-1 to TRBJ1-2, with 7 bases that match TRBD1. Germline CDR1 and CDR2: SQVTM and ANQGSEA. This CDR3 region has 13 residues. V was clipped by 6 bases and J by 6 bases; unmatched bases: 10. CDR3 DNA: TGCAGCGTAAAGGACAGGATCAGAAATGGCTACACCTTC. Translated: CSVKDRIRNGYTF. The complete variable domain, with remaining parts taken from reference TRBV29-1 and TRBJ1-2, reads SAVISQKPSRDICQRGTSLTIQCQVDSQVTMMFWYRQQPGQSLTLIATANQGSEATYESGFVIDKFPISRPNLTFSTLTVSNMSPEDSSIYLCSVKDRIRNGYTFGSGTRLTVV.

The chain joins TRBV7-3 to TRBJ2-2, with 8 nucleotides matching TRBD1. The CDR3 has 15 amino acids. Per germline, CDR1 SGHTA and CDR2 FQGTGA. V gave up 1 base and J gave up 7 bases; unmatched junction bases: 5. CDR3 sequence: CASSLIRGQGGELFF. The CDR3 nucleotides are TGTGCCAGCAGCTTAATCAGGGGGCAAGGCGGGGAGCTGTTTTTT.